This T cell receptor beta chain stems from a study of blood T cell repertoires in COVID-19. V trimming: 4 bases; J trimming: 5 bases; junction bases outside the gene matches: 13. Per the germline V gene, CDR1 is LGHDT and CDR2 is YNNKEL (reference sequence). The CDR3 is made up of 16 amino acids. Profiling relied on immunoSEQ multiplex PCR, and the TCRdb table lists in-frame clones only, not all of them. This sample carries 55,000 to 95,000 clones, 81% of them seen once, and the ten largest clones take roughly 22%. This clonotype was obtained from a woman in her sixties or seventies with acute or convalescent COVID-19. The gene calls are TRBV3-1 (or the pseudogene TRBV3-2) and TRBJ2-5, with 7 nucleotides matching TRBD2. Sequencing used peripheral blood. The CDR3: CASSPWGRGSIETQYF. CDR3 nucleotide sequence: TGTGCCAGCAGCCCCTGGGGTCGCGGGAGTATTGAGACCCAGTACTTC.